This entry describes one T cell receptor (beta chain). Its cognate antigen has yet to be identified. No qualities accompany the bases; no much larger clone lies one base away. Peripheral blood CD8+ and CD4+ T cells from healthy donors, Susac syndrome patients and multiple sclerosis patients were profiled using high-throughput TCR beta sequencing. The multiple sclerosis controls were treatment-naive patients who had stable or active relapsing-remitting disease and met the revised McDonald criteria. Bulk CD8+ and CD4+ T cells were purified magnetically by negative isolation, whereas CD8+ TEMRA cells were enriched by FACS. Blood was collected in EDTA tubes and processed within 24 hours, with PBMCs isolated through density gradient centrifugation. PBMCs intended for TCR sequencing were cryopreserved in liquid nitrogen and thawed later in a water bath at 37 degrees C. Purity of sorted or isolated CD4+, CD8+ and CD8+ TEMRA cells was at least 90%.

These data belong to a study of CD8 T cells in Susac syndrome (dated by TCRdb to about 2019). Turning to the overall study: Repertoire sequencing was used to test whether CD8+ T cell activation and differentiation in Susac syndrome was antigen driven. The clonality of the CD8+ T cell repertoire was compared across around twelve healthy donors, about 14 Susac syndrome patients and 15 multiple sclerosis patients. The investigation overall reported the following: The TCR sequencing and HLA analysis was acknowledged to have included a relatively small number of individuals.

RNA was extracted with the RNeasy kit and roughly 0.45 to 1 ug was reverse transcribed using random hexamers. TCR beta CDR3 regions were amplified with the immunoSEQ multiplex PCR assay covering 54 Vbeta and 13 Jbeta segments. PCR amplification bias was corrected by using a synthetic template baseline for primer optimization and computational correction. In the paper's pipeline: Reads were assigned to V, D and J genes according to IMGT and analyzed in immunoSEQ Analyzer, with only productive sequences retained. Clonality was computed as one minus Shannon entropy normalized by log2 of the number of productive unique sequences. For each patient and control, public and private clones were evaluated within the 100 most prevalent clones. Clones were defined as Susac-specific when absent from the healthy and MS cohorts, from fewer than 1,200 published viral clones and from other ImmuneACCESS disease sequences. Starting from the raw public reads, TCRdb applied fastp trimming at Q25, assembled clones with MiXCR and retained in-frame beta chains. One record per CDR3 amino acid sequence lists the most common genes and DNA. These V and J calls are TCRdb output, not the study's own analysis. In this sample the table shows approximately 300,000 distinct CDR3 sequences, around 91% of which occur a single time. Of the sample, roughly 0.2% is held by the ten largest clones.

The sequenced sample was CD8+ T cells from PBMCs. The source of this sequence is a human donor with multiple sclerosis.

The DNA is TGTGCCAGCAGCCATCCATCTGATCGGGACACTGAAGCTTTCTTT. This gives the protein CASSHPSDRDTEAFF. The chain employs TRBV7-2 and TRBJ1-1, with no reliable assignment of the D segment. V is shortened by 5 bases, J by 3 bases, and the region joining them spans 16 bases. The CDR3 contains 15 residues, cysteine and phenylalanine counted. The read is trimmed to its CDR3 DNA, 45 bases read in frame from base 1. CDR1 and CDR2 were assigned from the germline V gene as SGHTA and FQGNSA.